This T cell receptor (beta chain) came from a study of blood T cell repertoires in COVID-19 (dated by TCRdb to about 2020). Background for the entire study: Samples covering the acute and convalescent phases of COVID-19 were provided by collaborators in the United States, Italy and Spain. The material from the prospective study consisted of cDNA or gDNA derived from T cells, B-cell-depleted T cells, or PBMCs. Subjects who had been exposed to COVID-19, were actively infected with it, or had recovered from it provided the deeply sampled blood TCRbeta repertoires that made up the dataset. The repertoires were made available in a free public database intended to serve as a resource for research on the immune response to SARS-CoV-2. Samples were obtained from the ongoing ImmuneRACE study (first 160 participants) and from over a thousand subjects provided by 6 global collaborators. Nearly every sample came with metadata listing a de-identified subject ID, COVID-19 status, age in years and sex. HLA class I and class II types, where available, came from metadata supplied by the sample provider rather than from assay-based typing. Overall results and qualifications from the work: How much clinical and demographic metadata was included differed by source and by participant, and the metadata was provided uncurated.

TCRbeta CDR3 regions were amplified from genomic DNA by means of the immunoSEQ Assay, a bias-controlled multiplex PCR. Under the source paper's analysis protocol: Nucleated cell counts per sample were estimated from amplification of reference gene primers within the assay. To quantify the absolute abundance of each unique TCRbeta CDR3 rearrangement, sequence reads were collapsed and filtered. For each sample, productive Simpson clonality was calculated by taking the square root of Simpson's diversity index across productive rearrangements. TCRdb holds this immuneACCESS table with in-frame rearrangements only. Some clones are missing; in checked studies, unresolved V genes explain under half, and the rest has no known cause. V and J calls and clone size come straight from that table; D and trimming were deduced from the DNA. The sample profile shows about 170,000 clones; around four fifths of them were found once. The ten largest clones take up roughly 1.9% of the sample.

The collaborating institutions used their own protocols to collect whole blood in K2EDTA tubes. For TCRbeta analysis, collaborators shipped samples in one of three forms: frozen whole blood, isolated PBMCs, or DNA extracted from either of those sample types. As concerns this clone: The antigen this receptor binds is unknown. No much larger clonotype is one base removed from it; base qualities were not supplied.

Sequencing used peripheral blood. This clonotype was sampled from an elderly woman with acute or convalescent COVID-19.

The nucleotides read TGCGCCAGCAGCAGGGGGACGGGCAGGGGGTCCTCTGGGGCCAACGTCCTGACTTTC. Its translation is CASSRGTGRGSSGANVLTF. The V gene is TRBV4-1 and the J gene is TRBJ2-6, and TRBD1 aligns with 7 junction nucleotides. From its cysteine to its phenylalanine, the CDR3 spans 19 amino acids. The read is trimmed to its CDR3 DNA, 57 bases read in frame from base 1. From a lookup of the germline V gene, CDR1 and CDR2 are MGHRA and YSYEKL. V and J are trimmed by 5 bases and 0 bases, and the gene matches miss 13 bases of the junction.